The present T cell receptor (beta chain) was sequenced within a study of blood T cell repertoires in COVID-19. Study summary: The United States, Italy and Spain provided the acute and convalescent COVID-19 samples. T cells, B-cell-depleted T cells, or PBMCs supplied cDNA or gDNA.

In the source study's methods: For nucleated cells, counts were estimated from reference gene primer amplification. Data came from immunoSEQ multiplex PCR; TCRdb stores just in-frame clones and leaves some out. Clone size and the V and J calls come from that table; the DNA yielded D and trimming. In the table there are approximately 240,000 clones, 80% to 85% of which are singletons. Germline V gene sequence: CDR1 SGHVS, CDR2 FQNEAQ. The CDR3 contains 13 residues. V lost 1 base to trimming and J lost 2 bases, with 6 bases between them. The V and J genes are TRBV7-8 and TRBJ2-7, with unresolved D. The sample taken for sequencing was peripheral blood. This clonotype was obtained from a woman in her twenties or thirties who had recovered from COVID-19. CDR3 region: CASSLVRAYEQYF. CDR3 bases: TGTGCCAGCAGCTTAGTCCGGGCCTACGAGCAGTACTTC.